The present entry profiles one TCR beta chain with its context. The target antigen is unknown. An end of the junction does not agree with germline; a read error may underlie this. Only in-frame clones appear in the TCRdb table, and some are missing; sequencing was by immunoSEQ multiplex PCR. Of 97,000 or so clones in the sample, roughly 84% were seen once. The sample is drawn from a study of T cell responses to AZD1222 COVID-19 vaccine. The CDR3 runs 13 residues. CDR1 LGHNA and CDR2 YSLEER come from the germline V gene. Whole-study findings and limits: Regions 160-218 and 743-854 held dominance among vaccine-associated CD4 TCRs, which spanned spike.

The specimen was peripheral blood, collected on day 0 of AZD1222 vaccination. The sequence derives from an adult in good health. V gene TRBV4-3 combines with J gene TRBJ2-5; a possible D gene is TRBD1 (6 bases). Here the CDR3 DNA reads TGCGCCAGCAGCCAAGTTGGGGGCGTTGTCTCCGACTTC. Its translation is CASSQVGGVVSDF.